This entry features one T cell receptor (beta chain) sequence. The identical CDR3 is also encoded by other nucleotide sequences in the sample. Deletions cut 2 bases from V and 1 base from J, with 5 bases between. The germline gives CDR1 SEHNR, CDR2 FQNEAQ (reference sequence). The CDR3 consists of 13 residues. Assay: immunoSEQ multiplex PCR; the TCRdb copy retains only in-frame clones and omits some. There are around 150,000 clones in the sample; more than 80% occur only once, and more than 2% lies in the top ten. The record originates from a study of blood T cell repertoires in COVID-19. Across the whole study: COVID-19 samples from acute and convalescent phases originated in the United States, Italy and Spain. The cDNA or gDNA used as material had been derived from T cells, B-cell-depleted T cells, or PBMCs.

The sequencing input was peripheral blood. The receptor was isolated from a man in his 70s with acute or convalescent COVID-19. The chain combines TRBV7-9 with TRBJ1-1, with D hard to call. The CDR3 loop is CASSLSGNTEAFF. The CDR3 DNA reads TGTGCCAGCAGCTTATCCGGGAACACTGAAGCTTTCTTT. Based on the CDR3 plus reference TRBV7-9 and TRBJ1-1, the full variable domain is DTGVSQNPRHKITKRGQNVTFRCDPISEHNRLYWYRQTLGQGPEFLTYFQNEAQLEKSRLLSDRFSAERPKGSFSTLEIQRTEQGDSAMYLCASSLSGNTEAFFGQGTRLTVV.